This T cell receptor (beta chain) came from a study of Graves' ophthalmopathy and Graves' hyperthyroidism. Study in general: The study drew peripheral blood at initial diagnosis, before any treatment.

Germline V lookup: CDR1 SGDLS, CDR2 YYNGEE. V shed 4 bases and J 4 bases; nucleotides not matched to a gene: 10. The CDR3 spans 15 residues. General study findings and limits: Ophthalmopathy was separated from stable hyperthyroidism by a 13-signature model with about 86% sensitivity and 75% to 83% specificity.

About this clonotype: Its antigen is unknown.

As the template, RNA transcripts were used to amplify TCR beta CDR3 regions. HTBI primers were used in a first-round RT-PCR, which preceded a second-round multiplex PCR. A single record per CDR3 protein comes from TCRdb applying MiXCR to the multiplex PCR reads. This sample yields 200,000 to 250,000 distinct CDR3 sequences, of which around 42% are seen a single time; roughly half belongs to the top ten. No donor had other autoimmune disease, uncontrolled infection, pregnancy or lactation. Orbital computed tomography and thyroid ultrasound, along with TRAb, serum thyroxine and clinical symptoms, underpinned diagnosis.

Material for sequencing was peripheral blood. This chain connects TRBV9 to TRBJ1-2, with 7 bases lining up with TRBD1. The sequence was obtained from an adult man with Graves' ophthalmopathy. Written as DNA, the CDR3 is TGTGCCAGCAGCCCAAACCTCGACAGGGCCTATGGCTACACCTTC. It encodes CASSPNLDRAYGYTF. Looking up the rest from reference TRBV9 and TRBJ1-2 gives the full variable domain: DSGVTQTPKHLITATGQRVTLRCSPRSGDLSVYWYQQSLDQGLQFLIQYYNGEERAKGNILERFSAQQFPDLHSELNLSSLELGDSALYFCASSPNLDRAYGYTFGSGTRLTVV.